Below, one T cell receptor beta chain is given with its context. This CDR3 spans 16 amino acids. Germline V gene sequence: CDR1 SGHTA, CDR2 FQGNSA. The V gene end was trimmed by 3 bases and the J gene end by 4 bases; junction bases not matched to a gene: 10. Enrollees, about 18 to 89 years old, lived in fewer than 25 US areas. Participant-given clinical history determined each cohort assignment. The source of the sample is a study of blood T cell repertoires in COVID-19. In the original processing: Scientists estimated how many nucleated cells there were by amplifying reference gene primers. TCRdb's copy holds only in-frame clones and misses some; the assay was immunoSEQ multiplex PCR. V and J calls and clone size are as listed in that table; D and trimming were resolved from the DNA. The sample lists fewer than 350,000 clones; roughly 89% were seen once.

V is TRBV7-2 and J is TRBJ2-7; 9 bases are a match to TRBD2. The specimen sequenced was PBMCs or T cells enriched from blood (not recorded which). The sequence came from a woman between 35 and 50 years old who had recovered from COVID-19. Here the CDR3 reads CASSLIAVAGGYEQYF. CDR3 nucleotide sequence: TGTGCCAGCAGCTTGATCGCCGTGGCGGGAGGGTACGAGCAGTACTTC.